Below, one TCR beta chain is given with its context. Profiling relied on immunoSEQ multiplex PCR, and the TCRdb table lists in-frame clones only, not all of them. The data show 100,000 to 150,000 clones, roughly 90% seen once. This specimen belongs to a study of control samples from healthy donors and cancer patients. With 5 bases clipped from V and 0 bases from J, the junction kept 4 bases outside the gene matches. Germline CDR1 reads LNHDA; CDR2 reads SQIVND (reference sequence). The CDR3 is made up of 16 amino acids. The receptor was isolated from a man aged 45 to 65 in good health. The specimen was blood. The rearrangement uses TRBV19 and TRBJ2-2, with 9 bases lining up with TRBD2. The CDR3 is CASSFLAGANTGELFF. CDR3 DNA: TGTGCCAGTAGTTTCTTAGCGGGGGCGAACACCGGGGAGCTGTTTTTT.